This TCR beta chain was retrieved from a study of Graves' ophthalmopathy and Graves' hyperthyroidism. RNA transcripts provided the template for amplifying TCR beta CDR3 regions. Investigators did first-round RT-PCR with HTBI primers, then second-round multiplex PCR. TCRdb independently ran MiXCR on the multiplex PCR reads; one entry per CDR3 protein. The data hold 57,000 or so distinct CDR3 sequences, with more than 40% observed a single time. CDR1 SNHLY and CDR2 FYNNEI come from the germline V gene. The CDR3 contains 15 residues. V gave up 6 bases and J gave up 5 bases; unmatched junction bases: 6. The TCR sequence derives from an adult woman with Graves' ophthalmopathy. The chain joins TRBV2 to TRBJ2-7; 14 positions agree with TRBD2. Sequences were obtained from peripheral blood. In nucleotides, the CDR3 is TGTGCCAGCAGGCCGGGACTAGCGGGAGCAAACGAGCAGTACTTC. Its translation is CASRPGLAGANEQYF.